This note documents a single T cell receptor beta chain sequence. The CDR3 has 15 residues. Trimming removed 5 bases from V and 4 bases from J; junction bases left unmatched: 11. Germline CDR1 and CDR2: GTSNPN and SVGIG (reference sequence). As processed by the authors: Amplifying reference gene primers gave estimates of nucleated cell counts. TCRdb keeps only in-frame clones here, not all; method: immunoSEQ multiplex PCR. V and J calls plus clone size are reproduced from that table; the DNA served to infer D and trimming. This sample yields over 200,000 clones, of which 87% are seen a single time; over 9.5% belongs to the top ten. The sample originates from a study of blood T cell repertoires in COVID-19. As for the study in general: Specimens from acute and convalescent COVID-19 originated in the United States, Italy and Spain. PBMCs, B-cell-depleted T cells, or T cells provided the cDNA or gDNA that made up the material.

The sequence was obtained from a woman aged 18-29 years who had recovered from COVID-19. The genes are TRBV30 and TRBJ2-1; 7 bases agree with TRBD2. The sample consisted of peripheral blood. The CDR3 spells CAWSWGSGVYNEQFF. The CDR3, as DNA: TGTGCCTGGTCCTGGGGCAGCGGGGTGTACAATGAGCAGTTCTTC.